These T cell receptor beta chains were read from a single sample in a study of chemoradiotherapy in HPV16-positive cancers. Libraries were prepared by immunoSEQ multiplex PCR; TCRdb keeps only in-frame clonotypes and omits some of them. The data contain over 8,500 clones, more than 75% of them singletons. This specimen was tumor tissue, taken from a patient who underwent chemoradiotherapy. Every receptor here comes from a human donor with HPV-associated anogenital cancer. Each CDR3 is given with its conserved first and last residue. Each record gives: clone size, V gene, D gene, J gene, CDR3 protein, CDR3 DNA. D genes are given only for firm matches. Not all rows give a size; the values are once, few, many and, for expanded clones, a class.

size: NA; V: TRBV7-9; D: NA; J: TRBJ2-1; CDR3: CASSATGQQFF; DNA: TGTGCCAGCAGCGCGACAGGTCAGCAGTTCTTC
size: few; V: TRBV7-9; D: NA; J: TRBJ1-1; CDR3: CASSPSTNTEAFF; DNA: TGTGCCAGCAGCCCGTCGACCAACACTGAAGCTTTCTTT
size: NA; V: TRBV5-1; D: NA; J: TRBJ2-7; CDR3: CASSQVSGSYEQYF; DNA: TGCGCCAGCAGCCAGGTGAGCGGGTCCTACGAGCAGTACTTC
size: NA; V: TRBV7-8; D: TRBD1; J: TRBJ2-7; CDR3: CASSLAAGQGLHEQYF; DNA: TGTGCCAGCAGCTTAGCTGCCGGACAGGGTTTGCACGAGCAGTACTTC
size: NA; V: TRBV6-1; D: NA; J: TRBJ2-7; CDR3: CASSEIRYEQYF; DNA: TGTGCCAGCAGTGAAATAAGATACGAGCAGTACTTC
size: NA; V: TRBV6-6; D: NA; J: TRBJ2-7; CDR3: CASSYERGEQYF; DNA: TGTGCCAGCAGTTACGAAAGGGGCGAGCAGTACTTC
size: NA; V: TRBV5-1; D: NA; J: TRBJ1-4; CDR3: CASTPGLESQKLFF; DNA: TGCGCCAGTACCCCGGGCCTCGAAAGCCAAAAACTGTTTTTT
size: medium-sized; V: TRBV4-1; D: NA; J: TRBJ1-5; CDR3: CASSQAIGGLSYSNQPQHF; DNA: TGCGCCAGCAGCCAAGCCATAGGGGGGCTCAGCTATAGCAATCAGCCCCAGCATTTT
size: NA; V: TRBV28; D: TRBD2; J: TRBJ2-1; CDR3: CASSLPSGGYNEQFF; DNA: TGTGCCAGCAGTTTACCAAGCGGGGGGTACAATGAGCAGTTCTTC
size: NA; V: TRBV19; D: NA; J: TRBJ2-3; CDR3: CASSRWRGDTQYF; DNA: TGTGCCAGTAGTAGATGGCGCGGAGATACGCAGTATTTT
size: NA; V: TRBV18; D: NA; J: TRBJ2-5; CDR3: CASSPSGVGRQETQYF; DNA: TGTGCCAGCTCACCATCGGGGGTGGGCCGTCAAGAGACCCAGTACTTC
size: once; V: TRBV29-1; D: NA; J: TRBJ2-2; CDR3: CSVEGPFNTGELFF; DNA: TGCAGCGTTGAGGGACCCTTCAACACCGGGGAGCTGTTTTTT
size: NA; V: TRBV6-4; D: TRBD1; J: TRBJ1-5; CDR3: CAHPRGLDQPQHF; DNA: TGTGCCCACCCAAGGGGGCTAGATCAGCCCCAGCATTTT
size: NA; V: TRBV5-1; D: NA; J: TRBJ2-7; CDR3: CASSLIGGAYEQYF; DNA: TGCGCCAGCAGCTTGATAGGGGGGGCGTACGAGCAGTACTTC
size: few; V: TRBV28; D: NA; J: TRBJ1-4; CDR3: CASSSARTRDEKLFF; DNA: TGTGCCAGCAGTTCTGCCCGGACACGGGATGAAAAACTGTTTTTT
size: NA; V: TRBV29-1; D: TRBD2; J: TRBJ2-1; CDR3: CSVVEGLAGGQFF; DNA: TGCAGCGTTGTAGAGGGACTAGCGGGGGGGCAGTTCTTC
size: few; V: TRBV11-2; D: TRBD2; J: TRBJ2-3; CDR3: CASSSGGGRVVDTQYF; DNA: TGTGCCAGCAGCTCCGGGGGAGGGCGGGTGGTAGATACGCAGTATTTT
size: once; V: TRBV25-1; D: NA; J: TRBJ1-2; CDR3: CASSESGQRYGYTF; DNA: TGTGCCAGCAGTGAATCAGGACAGCGCTATGGCTACACCTTC